A single sample gave rise to the 30 T cell receptor beta chains below, sequenced in a study of blood T cell repertoires in COVID-19. Repertoires were generated with immunoSEQ multiplex PCR, while TCRdb's copy carries only in-frame clones and drops some. The table includes about 180,000 clones, 65% to 90% detected once. The sequenced sample was peripheral blood. The source of these receptors is a human donor in a cohort sampled during active COVID-19.

The V call is TRBV13, the J call TRBJ2-1, with 7 positions matching TRBD2. Germline V gives CDR1 PRHDT, CDR2 FYEKMQ (reference sequence). The CDR3 has 13 amino acids. V trimming: 4 bases; J trimming: 14 bases; junction bases outside the gene matches: 11. In DNA form, the CDR3 reads TGTGCCAGCAGCTCACCTGATGGGGGGGGAGAGTTCTTC. The encoded protein is CASSSPDGGGEFF.

The rearrangement joins TRBV6-6 to TRBJ2-7, with D possibly TRBD2 on 5 matching bases. V shed 2 bases and J shed 4 bases, with 9 bases lying between them. The CDR3 covers 13 residues. Germline CDR1 is MNHNY and CDR2 is SVGAGI (reference sequence). As DNA, the CDR3 is TGTGCCAGCAGTTACCGGGGTTCGTACGAGCAGTACTTC. It is translated as CASSYRGSYEQYF.

The chain combines TRBV4-2 with TRBJ1-5, with D possibly matching TRBD1 (6 bases). The CDR3 sequence is 14 residues long. Deletions cut 5 bases from V and 3 bases from J, with 11 bases between. CDR1 LGHNA and CDR2 YNFKEQ come from the germline V gene. The CDR3 reads CASSSRTDNQPQHF. CDR3 in DNA: TGTGCCAGCAGCTCTCGGACAGACAATCAGCCCCAGCATTTT.

This chain joins TRBV18 and TRBJ2-2; 10 nucleotides match TRBD1. The germline CDR1 and CDR2 sequences are KGHSH and LQKENI. The V gene end was trimmed by 3 bases and the J gene end by 3 bases; junction bases not matched to a gene: 4. This CDR3 region has 16 residues. CDR3: CASSPTGGAYTGELFF. CDR3 sequence (DNA): TGTGCCAGCTCACCGACAGGGGGCGCTTACACCGGGGAGCTGTTTTTT. The whole variable domain, filled in from reference TRBV18 and TRBJ2-2, reads NAGVMQNPRHLVRRRGQEARLRCSPMKGHSHVYWYRQLPEEGLKFMVYLQKENIIDESGMPKERFSAEFPKEGPSILRIQQVVRGDSAAYFCASSPTGGAYTGELFFGEGSRLTVL.

The rearrangement links TRBV10-3 to TRBJ2-7; possibly TRBD2 for D (6 bases). Germline values: CDR1 ENHRY, CDR2 SYGVKD. CDR3 length: 14 residues. Trimming shortened V by 4 bases and J by 6 bases, and 16 bases separated the two germline ends. Written as DNA, the CDR3 is TGTGCCATCAGTGGGGGGGACGGGGGAGGCGAGCAGTACTTC. Its translation is CAISGGDGGGEQYF.

The sample holds one count of this clone. The chain links TRBV12-3 or TRBV12-4 to TRBJ2-7, with 7 bases fitting TRBD2. The length of the CDR3 is 12 residues. J gave up 5 bases and V 6 bases, and 4 bases lay outside the gene matches. CDR3 sequence: CASSPTSNEQYF. The CDR3 bases are TGTGCCAGCAGCCCGACTAGCAACGAGCAGTACTTC.

The rearrangement links TRBV3-1 (or the pseudogene TRBV3-2) to TRBJ2-7; weak D call: TRBD1 (7 bases). Germline assignment: CDR1 LGHDT and CDR2 YNNKEL (reference sequence). The CDR3 covers 14 residues. Trimming took off 4 bases at V and 1 base at J, with 11 bases between the two ends. The DNA of the CDR3 is TGTGCCAGCAGCCGCGGGACAGCTTCCTACGAGCAGTACTTC. Amino acid sequence: CASSRGTASYEQYF.

The chain links TRBV4-1 to TRBJ2-1; 8 bases are a match to TRBD2. In germline, CDR1 is MGHRA, CDR2 YSYEKL. Unmatched junction bases numbered 10, after V lost 2 bases and J lost 4 bases. The CDR3 loop spans 17 amino acids. The CDR3 bases are TGCGCCAGCAGCCAAATTCTGGGCGGGGGGCCTTACAATGAGCAGTTCTTC. It is translated as CASSQILGGGPYNEQFF.

The rearrangement links TRBV5-8 to TRBJ2-7; 9 bases agree with TRBD1. CDR3 size: 18 residues. In germline, CDR1 is SGHTS, CDR2 YDEGEE. V lost 3 bases to trimming and J lost 1 base; unmatched junction nucleotides: 14. The CDR3: CASSSILRDRDESYEQYF. The CDR3 DNA is TGTGCCAGCAGCTCAATCCTTCGGGACAGGGACGAATCCTACGAGCAGTACTTC.

The genes are TRBV29-1 and TRBJ2-3, with D tentatively TRBD2 (6 bases). The CDR3 covers 16 residues. Trimming removed 3 bases at V and 3 bases at J, with 19 bases between. Germline loops: CDR1 SQVTM, CDR2 ANQGSEA. The CDR3 loop is CSVETESWRATDTQYF. CDR3 sequence (DNA): TGCAGCGTTGAGACCGAAAGCTGGAGGGCGACAGATACGCAGTATTTT.

This clone was found a few times. V gene TRBV19 combines with J gene TRBJ2-2; TRBD1 matches 10 bases. The J segment lost 4 bases and the V segment lost 6 bases, leaving 2 bases of the junction unmatched. Germline V gene lookup returns CDR1 LNHDA and CDR2 SQIVND (reference sequence). This CDR3 is built from 14 residues. The CDR3: CASRGTGVTGELFF. DNA of the CDR3: TGTGCCAGTAGAGGGACAGGGGTCACCGGGGAGCTGTTTTTT.

The chain combines TRBV21-1 with TRBJ2-7; the listed D gene, TRBD2, was not tested against the DNA. TRBV21-1 constitutes a pseudogene. This CDR3 has 15 residues. This CDR3 is CASSLGGRASYEQYF. CDR3 in DNA: TGTGCCAGCAGCTTAGGTGGGCGGGCCTCCTACGAGCAGTACTTC.

The chain recombines TRBV10-2 with TRBJ1-5; 7 nucleotides align to TRBD1. The J segment lost 4 bases and the V segment lost 3 bases, leaving 0 bases of the junction unmatched. From germline, CDR1 is WSHSY and CDR2 SAAADI. The CDR3 sequence is 13 residues long. The CDR3 reads CASSDRGNQPQHF. The CDR3, as DNA: TGCGCCAGCAGTGACAGGGGGAATCAGCCCCAGCATTTT.

V and J are TRBV7-9 and TRBJ2-2, with D unresolved. CDR3 size: 15 residues. With 1 base removed from V and 2 bases from J, the gap between germline ends came to 8 bases. CDR1 and CDR2 (germline): SEHNR, FQNEAQ (reference sequence). CDR3 protein: CASSLDAYNTGELFF. The CDR3 DNA is TGTGCCAGCAGCTTAGACGCCTACAACACCGGGGAGCTGTTTTTT.

V and J are TRBV3-1 (or the pseudogene TRBV3-2) and TRBJ2-7, with D hard to call. V lost 1 base and J lost 6, with 10 bases in between. Germline CDR1 and CDR2: LGHDT and YNNKEL (reference sequence). The CDR3 is 13 residues long. DNA of the CDR3: TGTGCCAGCAGCCAAGTGAGGAACTCCGAGCAGTACTTC. This codes for CASSQVRNSEQYF.

The chain combines TRBV18 with TRBJ1-6; 8 bases map to TRBD1. The V segment lost 4 bases and the J segment 4 bases; nucleotides outside the gene matches: 3. Per the germline V gene, CDR1 is KGHSH and CDR2 is LQKENI. The CDR3 has 15 amino acids. This chain's CDR3 is CASSQGQGYNSPLHF. The DNA of the CDR3 is TGTGCCAGCTCACAAGGACAGGGATATAATTCACCCCTCCACTTT.

The genes are TRBV25-1 and TRBJ2-5; tentatively, D is TRBD2 (5 bases). The CDR3 runs 15 residues. CDR1 and CDR2 (germline): MGHDK, SYGVNS. V was cut by 3 bases and J by 4 bases, with 15 bases left in between. The CDR3 DNA follows: TGTGCCAGCAGTGAGGGTGGCACCGGAGGAGAGACCCAGTACTTC. It codes for CASSEGGTGGETQYF.

The rearrangement joins TRBV6-1 to TRBJ2-7; 7 nucleotides agree with TRBD2. V lost 3 bases, J lost 7 bases, and 12 bases stayed unmatched. Germline CDR1 is MNHNS and CDR2 is SASEGT. The CDR3 is 15 residues long. The DNA for the CDR3 is TGTGCCAGCAGTGATATGGCGGGGGTCGCTGCGGAGCAGTACTTC. Amino acids: CASSDMAGVAAEQYF.

The chain employs TRBV6-5 and TRBJ2-7; maybe TRBD2 (5 bases). The CDR3 is 15 residues long. V lost 1 base and J lost 1, with 11 bases in between. Germline V gene lookup returns CDR1 MNHEY and CDR2 SVGAGI. Here the CDR3 DNA reads TGTGCCAGCAGTTACTACGGGGTCAAATCCTACGAGCAGTACTTC. It specifies CASSYYGVKSYEQYF.

The V call is TRBV4-3, the J call TRBJ1-1, with D hard to call. The CDR3 extends over 15 amino acids. Germline-derived CDR1 and CDR2 are LGHNA and YSLEER. V was trimmed by 1 base and J by 0 bases, leaving 9 bases between them. CDR3 in amino acids: CASSQGLAMNTEAFF. CDR3 DNA sequence: TGCGCCAGCAGCCAAGGCCTAGCCATGAACACTGAAGCTTTCTTT.

The V call is TRBV5-5, the J call TRBJ2-7, with 10 bases identical to TRBD2. Germline assignment: CDR1 SGHKS and CDR2 YYEKEE (reference sequence). The V and J ends lost 0 bases and 1 base, in that order; junction bases with no gene match: 1. This CDR3 is built from 15 residues. For the CDR3, the DNA is TGTGCCAGCAGCTTGGCTAGCGGGAGTTCCTACGAGCAGTACTTC. The encoded protein is CASSLASGSSYEQYF.

V gene TRBV9 combines with J gene TRBJ2-5, with 9 bases matching TRBD2. Germline values: CDR1 SGDLS, CDR2 YYNGEE. This CDR3 comprises 18 residues. V was clipped by 2 bases and J by 1 base; unmatched bases: 12. CDR3 amino acids: CASSVGGTSSSLQETQYF. CDR3 DNA sequence: TGTGCCAGCAGCGTGGGCGGGACTAGCAGCTCGCTCCAAGAGACCCAGTACTTC.

This clone was detected only a few times. At the DNA level, this CDR3 is encoded by other sequences in the same sample as well. The rearrangement links TRBV12-3 or TRBV12-4 to TRBJ2-7, with D possibly matching TRBD1 (5 bases). Trimming removed 5 bases from V and 4 bases from J, with 9 bases in between. This CDR3 comprises 12 residues. DNA of the CDR3: TGTGCCAGCAGTACTCAGGGTTACGAGCAGTACTTC. It yields the protein CASSTQGYEQYF.

The chain combines TRBV27 with TRBJ1-6; D unclear. Trimming removed 2 bases from V and 5 bases from J, with 7 bases in between. The length of the CDR3 is 14 residues. CDR1 and CDR2 from the germline V gene are MNHEY and SMNVEV (reference sequence). The CDR3 loop is CASSLAADNSPLHF. The CDR3 DNA reads as TGTGCCAGCAGTTTAGCCGCGGATAATTCACCCCTCCACTTT.

This clone was counted a single time. This chain links TRBV6-5 with TRBJ1-2, with D unresolved. CDR3 size: 14 residues. Looked up from germline, CDR1 is MNHEY and CDR2 is SVGAGI. CDR3 DNA sequence: TGTGGCCCCTTCACCTCGACGGAGGCCTATGGCTACACCTTC. This gives the protein CGPFTSTEAYGYTF.

This rearrangement joins TRBV19 to TRBJ1-4, with 7 bases fitting TRBD1. This CDR3 comprises 15 residues. Unmatched junction bases numbered 6, after V lost 4 bases and J lost 4 bases. CDR1 and CDR2 from the germline V gene are LNHDA and SQIVND (reference sequence). The CDR3 DNA reads TGTGCCAGTAGTACCAACAGGGGACGTAATGAAAAACTGTTTTTT. Protein: CASSTNRGRNEKLFF. The variable domain in full, completed from reference TRBV19 and TRBJ1-4, reads DGGITQSPKYLFRKEGQNVTLSCEQNLNHDAMYWYRQDPGQGLRLIYYSQIVNDFQKGDIAEGYSVSREKKESFPLTVTSAQKNPTAFYLCASSTNRGRNEKLFFGSGTQLSVL.

This clone was found a few times. V and J are TRBV12-5 and TRBJ2-5; 8 nucleotides agree with TRBD1. V trimming: 6 bases; J trimming: 0 bases; junction bases outside the gene matches: 3. The CDR3 extends over 14 amino acids. The germline CDR1 and CDR2 sequences are LGHNT and FRNRAP. This CDR3 reads CASGRTGYQETQYF. The CDR3 coding sequence is TGTGCTAGTGGGCGGACAGGGTACCAAGAGACCCAGTACTTC.

CDR3 amino acids: CASTTGLNLFF. The CDR3, as DNA: TGTGCCAGTACCACGGGACTAAACTTGTTTTTT. This chain links TRBV19 with TRBJ1-4, with TRBD1 as a possible D gene (5 bases). The CDR3 consists of 11 residues. Looked up from germline, CDR1 is LNHDA and CDR2 is SQIVND (reference sequence). Trimming shortened V by 7 bases and J by 15 bases, and 15 bases separated the two germline ends.

The rearrangement links TRBV6-5 to TRBJ1-2, with 9 bases aligning to TRBD1. In germline, CDR1 is MNHEY, CDR2 SVGAGI. The CDR3 is 15 amino acids. Losses at the gene ends were 0 bases for V and 6 bases for J; bases not matched to a gene: 5. CDR3 protein: CASSYSGQGVNGYTF. The CDR3 DNA reads as TGTGCCAGCAGTTACTCGGGACAGGGTGTCAATGGCTACACCTTC.

V is TRBV12-3 or TRBV12-4 and J is TRBJ1-1; maybe TRBD1 (6 bases). CDR3 length: 13 residues. V was clipped by 6 bases and J by 0 bases, with 8 bases between them. The CDR3 region is CASRPGVNTEAFF. CDR3 sequence (DNA): TGTGCCAGCAGGCCAGGGGTGAACACTGAAGCTTTCTTT.